These 30 T cell receptor beta chains originate from one sample sequenced in a study of blood T cell repertoires in COVID-19. The assay was immunoSEQ multiplex PCR, and TCRdb's table has in-frame clones only and misses some. The profile shows under 500,000 clones, 80% to 90% of them singletons. Sequenced: PBMCs or T cells enriched from blood (not recorded which). The receptors come from a young man who had recovered from COVID-19.

The chain has TRBV3-1 (or the pseudogene TRBV3-2) and TRBJ2-1; D is perhaps TRBD2 (5 bases). The CDR3 spans 14 residues. Between the trimmed V and J ends, which lost 0 bases and 8 bases, there was a span of 11 bases. Germline-derived CDR1 and CDR2 are LGHDT and YNNKEL (reference sequence). In DNA, the CDR3 is TGTGCCAGCAGCCAAGAGGCTAGCTGGGATGAGCAGTTCTTC. This encodes CASSQEASWDEQFF.

V usage is TRBV6-5 and J usage is TRBJ2-2; D might be TRBD2 (6 bases). Germline values: CDR1 MNHEY, CDR2 SVGAGI. This CDR3 region has 13 residues. Trimming cost V 3 bases and J 6 bases, with 8 bases left between them. The chain's CDR3 is CASSYTSSGELFF. The CDR3 region has the DNA TGTGCCAGCAGTTATACTAGCTCCGGGGAGCTGTTTTTT.

The chain recombines TRBV19 with TRBJ1-1; 10 nucleotides match TRBD1. The CDR3 is made up of 13 amino acids. The trim removed 6 bases at V and 8 bases at J, leaving 6 bases unmatched. The germline CDR1 and CDR2 sequences are LNHDA and SQIVND (reference sequence). Here the CDR3 reads CASRNRGQGEAFF. The DNA for the CDR3 is TGTGCCAGTAGAAATAGGGGACAGGGGGAAGCTTTCTTT.

This chain connects TRBV7-9 to TRBJ2-2; TRBD2 matches at 13 bases. The germline CDR1 and CDR2 sequences are SEHNR and FQNEAQ (reference sequence). The CDR3 spans 18 residues. Trimming at V came to 7 bases and at J to 1 base, leaving 9 bases not matched to a gene. The CDR3 nucleotides are TGTGCCAGCACCCTTAGCGGGACTAGCGGGATGAACACCGGGGAGCTGTTTTTT. This encodes CASTLSGTSGMNTGELFF.

The chain employs TRBV5-1 and TRBJ2-4; 8 bases fit TRBD2. The V gene's germline CDR1 is SGHRS and CDR2 YFSETQ. Germline trimming cut 0 bases from V and 7 bases from J; bases unmatched to any gene: 3. The CDR3 contains 14 residues. CDR3 amino acids: CASSLAGGANIQYF. The CDR3 nucleotides are TGCGCCAGCAGCTTGGCCGGGGGGGCGAACATTCAGTACTTC.

CDR3 sequence (DNA): TGTGCCAGCAGCTTAGCCACGGCGGCGAACACAGATACGCAGTATTTT. It codes for CASSLATAANTDTQYF. The chain joins TRBV7-9 to TRBJ2-3; D is undetermined. Trimming took off 0 bases at V and 2 bases at J, with 12 bases between the two ends. CDR3 size: 16 residues. The germline gives CDR1 SEHNR, CDR2 FQNEAQ (reference sequence).

This sequence joins TRBV12-3 or TRBV12-4 and TRBJ1-4; D may be TRBD1 (6 bases). The germline V and J ends were trimmed by 6 bases and 8 bases, with 10 bases remaining between them. This CDR3 comprises 12 residues. The CDR3 loop is CASSIRGEKLFF. In nucleotides, the CDR3 is TGTGCCAGCAGCATCAGGGGCGAAAAACTGTTTTTT.

The CDR3 sequence is CASLTGGAGELFF. In DNA form, the CDR3 reads TGTGCCAGCTTAACAGGGGGAGCCGGGGAGCTGTTTTTT. The chain joins TRBV2 to TRBJ2-2; 8 bases agree with TRBD1. V lost 8 bases, J lost 6 bases, and 5 bases stayed unmatched. The CDR3 consists of 13 residues. Germline V gives CDR1 SNHLY, CDR2 FYNNEI.

The CDR3, as DNA: TGTGCCTCCGAGCGCCCTTCCTACAATGAGCAGTTCTTC. Its protein is CASERPSYNEQFF. The chain uses TRBV28 and TRBJ2-1; D is ambiguous. The CDR3 runs 13 residues. Germline-derived CDR1 and CDR2 are MDHEN and SYDVKM. Trimming cost V 11 bases and J 1 base, with 12 bases left between them.

The V and J genes are TRBV11-2 and TRBJ2-5; the D is unclear. The CDR3 consists of 14 residues. V was pared by 1 base and J by 2 bases, with 8 bases between. Per the germline V gene, CDR1 is SGHAT and CDR2 is FQNNGV. In nucleotides, the CDR3 is TGTGCCAGCAGCTTAGTGCGCGTTCAAGAGACCCAGTACTTC. It is translated as CASSLVRVQETQYF.

This chain uses TRBV15 with TRBJ1-1, with D perhaps matching TRBD1 (6 bases). The germline CDR1 and CDR2 sequences are LNHNV and YYDKDF (reference sequence). CDR3 length: 22 amino acids. V was cut by 3 bases and J by 1 base, with 33 bases left in between. CDR3 residues: CATSSPRGGGLGMISRNTEAFF. The CDR3 DNA is TGTGCCACCAGCAGCCCTCGGGGGGGCGGATTAGGAATGATCTCGAGGAACACTGAAGCTTTCTTT.

This sequence joins TRBV6-4 and TRBJ2-3; 9 nucleotides line up with TRBD2. Per the germline V gene, CDR1 is MRHNA and CDR2 is SNTAGT. V shed 6 bases and J 2 bases; nucleotides not matched to a gene: 6. The CDR3 sequence is 15 residues long. In DNA, the CDR3 is TGTGCCAGCAGGCCGACTAGCGGTTCCACAGATACGCAGTATTTT. Translation gives CASRPTSGSTDTQYF.

The chain is built from TRBV11-1 and TRBJ2-7; D is uncertain. The CDR3 spans 13 residues. V lost 1 base, J lost 3 bases, and 7 bases lay in between. CDR1 SGHAT and CDR2 FQDESV come from the germline V gene (reference sequence). This CDR3 reads CASSLVHGYEQYF. In DNA form, the CDR3 reads TGTGCCAGCAGCTTAGTACATGGCTACGAGCAGTACTTC.

V gene TRBV5-8 combines with J gene TRBJ2-7; D gene uncertain. In germline, CDR1 is SGHTS, CDR2 YDEGEE. The CDR3 is made up of 13 amino acids. Trimming took off 0 bases at V and 4 bases at J, with 8 bases between the two ends. This CDR3 reads CASSLGYGYEQYF. CDR3 coding DNA: TGTGCCAGCAGCTTGGGGTACGGTTACGAGCAGTACTTC.

A word on this clone: The junction departs from germline at one end; a sequencing error may be responsible. This chain uses TRBV7-8 with TRBJ2-5, with 8 bases fitting TRBD1. The germline CDR1 and CDR2 sequences are SGHVS and FQNEAQ. The CDR3 runs to 15 residues. The CDR3 reads CASSLVGDRKEAQYF. DNA of the CDR3: TGTGCCAGCAGCTTAGTAGGGGACAGGAAAGAGGCCCAGTACTTC.

V is TRBV5-8 and J is TRBJ1-4; TRBD1 is a possible D gene (5 bases). The CDR3 is 14 amino acids. The ends were cut back, 7 bases at V and 7 bases at J, with 17 bases in the middle. Germline CDR1 and CDR2: SGHTS and YDEGEE. The CDR3 loop is CASGAWVAGEKLFF. The CDR3 region has the DNA TGTGCCAGCGGGGCGTGGGTAGCAGGTGAAAAACTGTTTTTT.

The V gene is TRBV19, the J gene TRBJ1-1; possibly TRBD1 for D (6 bases). This CDR3 has 14 amino acids. CDR1 LNHDA and CDR2 SQIVND come from the germline V gene (reference sequence). The V gene lost 5 bases and the J gene lost 4 bases, with 14 bases spanning the gap. The CDR3 sequence is CASSPYREFTEAFF. The CDR3 DNA follows: TGTGCCAGTAGTCCCTACAGGGAATTCACTGAAGCTTTCTTT.

The chain joins TRBV11-2 to TRBJ2-5, with D perhaps TRBD1 (6 bases). The V and J ends lost 8 bases and 8 bases respectively, with 18 bases between them. CDR1 SGHAT and CDR2 FQNNGV come from the germline V gene. The CDR3 extends over 13 amino acids. In nucleotides, the CDR3 is TGTGCCAGCGAGATAGGTGGGGGCGAAACCCAGTACTTC. This sequence encodes CASEIGGGETQYF.

J is TRBJ2-3 and V is TRBV5-8; D gene ambiguous. Trimming shortened V by 2 bases and J by 0 bases, and 16 bases separated the two germline ends. Germline V lookup: CDR1 SGHTS, CDR2 YDEGEE. The CDR3 covers 17 residues. The DNA for the CDR3 is TGTGCCAGCAGCTTAACTGTGGCTAAGACAAGCACAGATACGCAGTATTTT. Protein sequence: CASSLTVAKTSTDTQYF.

V and J are TRBV28 and TRBJ2-2; TRBD2 aligns across 10 bases. After removal of 7 bases from V and 7 bases from J, the junction contained 15 bases not matched to a gene. From germline, CDR1 is MDHEN and CDR2 SYDVKM. The CDR3 contains 17 residues. CDR3 loop: CASILDLAGVALGELFF. In DNA form, the CDR3 reads TGTGCCAGCATCCTTGATCTAGCGGGAGTCGCTCTCGGGGAGCTGTTTTTT.

The rearrangement links TRBV7-8 to TRBJ1-1; tentative D call: TRBD1 (5 bases). The V gene lost 4 bases and the J gene lost 1 base, with 7 bases spanning the gap. Germline V CDR1 and CDR2: SGHVS, FQNEAQ. The CDR3 contains 13 residues. CDR3 sequence reads: CASSSGQNTEAFF. The CDR3 region has the DNA TGTGCCAGCAGCTCCGGACAGAACACTGAAGCTTTCTTT.

The chain uses TRBV5-5 and TRBJ2-7; 8 bases are shared with TRBD2. CDR3 length: 15 residues. CDR1 and CDR2 from the germline V gene are SGHKS and YYEKEE (reference sequence). J gave up 6 bases and V 0 bases, and 8 bases lay outside the gene matches. CDR3 sequence reads: CASSLALREVSEQYF. CDR3 bases: TGTGCCAGCAGCTTGGCTTTGCGGGAGGTGAGCGAGCAGTACTTC.

The rearrangement links TRBV5-1 to TRBJ2-7; a weak D match, TRBD2 (6 bases). In germline, CDR1 is SGHRS, CDR2 YFSETQ. This CDR3 is built from 15 residues. V shed 1 base and J shed 4 bases, with 15 bases lying between them. CDR3 sequence reads: CASSLFSGTVYEQYF. DNA of the CDR3: TGCGCCAGCAGCTTGTTCTCTGGGACTGTATACGAGCAGTACTTC.

V and J are TRBV30 and TRBJ2-7; D not certain. The CDR3 spans 14 residues. The germline V gene encodes CDR1 GTSNPN and CDR2 SVGIG (reference sequence). Trimming removed 7 bases at V and 4 bases at J, with 20 bases between. DNA for the CDR3: TGTGCCTCCAAAACATCCGGGTACCGTTACGAGCAGTACTTC. As protein: CASKTSGYRYEQYF.

The chain is built from TRBV28 and TRBJ2-7, with D possibly being TRBD2 (6 bases). CDR3 length: 15 amino acids. Germline CDR1 reads MDHEN; CDR2 reads SYDVKM. Trimming cost V 5 bases and J 2 bases, with 16 bases left between them. CDR3 DNA: TGTGCCAGCAGTGTCCCGGGACGGACTACCTACGAGCAGTACTTC. It specifies CASSVPGRTTYEQYF.

This clone was detected only a few times. This chain joins TRBV2 and TRBJ2-1; 11 nucleotides agree with TRBD1. After removal of 5 bases from V and 4 bases from J, the junction contained 4 bases not matched to a gene. The CDR3 spans 15 residues. Germline CDR1 SNHLY, CDR2 FYNNEI. CDR3 protein: CASSPGQGEYNEQFF. The DNA for the CDR3 is TGTGCCAGCAGTCCGGGACAGGGGGAGTACAATGAGCAGTTCTTC.

This clone showed up just once. The rearrangement links TRBV10-3 to TRBJ1-3; a weak D match, TRBD1 (5 bases). The CDR3 is made up of 15 amino acids. Germline V gene lookup returns CDR1 ENHRY and CDR2 SYGVKD. Between the trimmed V and J ends, which lost 5 bases and 0 bases, there was a span of 11 bases. In DNA, the CDR3 is TGTGCCATCAGTCCGGGACTGCTCTCTGGAAACACCATATATTTT. Translated: CAISPGLLSGNTIYF.

With respect to this clone: This clone may be a read error of a much larger clone one base away. The chain joins TRBV2 to TRBJ1-2, with 9 bases lining up with TRBD1. CDR3 length equals 14 residues. After removal of 5 bases from V and 3 bases from J, the junction contained 4 bases not matched to a gene. In germline, CDR1 is SNHLY, CDR2 FYNNEI. The CDR3 bases are TGTGCCAGCAGTCCCGGGACAGGGTACTATGGCTACACCTTC. Its protein is CASSPGTGYYGYTF.

This chain uses TRBV2 with TRBJ2-2; D perhaps matches TRBD1 (5 bases). This CDR3 spans 15 amino acids. CDR1 and CDR2 (germline): SNHLY, FYNNEI. The V gene lost 8 bases and the J gene lost 2 bases, with 15 bases spanning the gap. This CDR3 reads CASARQPFNTGELFF. The CDR3 DNA reads TGTGCCAGCGCCCGACAGCCTTTTAACACCGGGGAGCTGTTTTTT.

The V call is TRBV28, the J call TRBJ1-2; 10 bases are shared with TRBD1. The CDR3 contains 14 residues. Unmatched junction bases numbered 5, after V lost 8 bases and J lost 2 bases. In germline, CDR1 is MDHEN, CDR2 SYDVKM. CDR3 loop: CASGRDRGNYGYTF. In DNA form, the CDR3 reads TGTGCCAGCGGCCGGGACAGGGGAAACTATGGCTACACCTTC.